Listed below are T cell receptor beta chains from one sample, sequenced in a study of identical twins. TCRdb independently ran MiXCR on the 5' RACE reads; one entry per CDR3 protein. This table has hundreds of thousands of distinct CDR3 sequences, approximately 22% appearing once. The sample was also reused in another study, on T cells expressing NK-cell markers.

Sequencing input: PBMCs. These receptors all come from a woman aged 18-35 years in good health. The CDR3 runs from the conserved cysteine through the conserved F or W. The D gene is left open where the match is weak. Clone size is shown for a subset of rows, as once, few, many or a class of expanded clone.

CASGKGAEGYTF TGTGCCAGCGGTAAAGGGGCTGAGGGCTACACCTTC TRBJ1-2 12 . TRBV9 .
CASSSGRGHGELFF TGTGCCAGCAGTTCCGGCAGGGGACACGGGGAGCTGTTTTTT TRBJ2-2 14 . TRBV12-3/TRBV12-4 many
CASSLVLTPDTQYF TGTGCCAGCAGCTTAGTTCTGACCCCAGATACGCAGTATTTT TRBJ2-3 14 . TRBV7-2 .
CASSSRPGRDNSPLHF TGTGCCAGCAGTTCTCGACCGGGACGGGATAATTCACCCCTCCACTTT TRBJ1-6 16 . TRBV12-3/TRBV12-4 .
CSFVGLQETQYF TGCAGCTTTGTGGGGTTGCAAGAGACCCAGTACTTC TRBJ2-5 12 . TRBV29-1 .
CSAEGGSGSLNTEAFF TGCAGTGCTGAGGGGGGGTCGGGGTCCCTGAACACTGAAGCTTTCTTT TRBJ1-1 16 . TRBV20-1 .
CASSQEFGGRGTDTQYF TGCGCCAGCAGCCAAGAGTTTGGCGGGAGGGGAACAGATACGCAGTATTTT TRBJ2-3 17 TRBD2 TRBV4-3 .
CASSKRAGELQGYGYTF TGTGCCAGTTCGAAACGGGCAGGGGAGCTCCAGGGCTATGGCTACACCTTC TRBJ1-2 17 . TRBV6-1 few
CASSQELAGGYNEQFF TGTGCCAGCAGCCAAGAGTTAGCGGGGGGCTACAATGAGCAGTTCTTC TRBJ2-1 16 TRBD2 TRBV4-2 few
CSVEGGTGVSYEQYF TGCAGCGTTGAGGGTGGGACAGGGGTGTCCTACGAGCAGTACTTC TRBJ2-7 15 TRBD1 TRBV29-1 few
CSALWGANTEAFF TGCAGTGCTTTATGGGGAGCGAACACTGAAGCTTTCTTT TRBJ1-1 13 . TRBV20-1 few
CATSVGQGVFYEQYF TGTGCCACCAGCGTGGGACAGGGGGTTTTCTACGAGCAGTACTTC TRBJ2-7 15 TRBD1 TRBV15 .
CASRLAAPQDTQYF TGCGCCAGCAGGTTAGCCGCTCCACAGGATACGCAGTATTTT TRBJ2-3 14 . TRBV10-2 few
CASRFRRSTEAFF TGTGCCAGCAGGTTTAGGCGGAGCACTGAAGCTTTCTTT TRBJ1-1 13 . TRBV12-3/TRBV12-4 .
CASSLGASGHNEQFF TGCGCCAGCAGCTTGGGCGCTAGCGGGCACAATGAGCAGTTCTTC TRBJ2-1 15 TRBD2 TRBV5-1 .
CSARALAGLDEQFF TGCAGTGCTCGGGCACTAGCGGGATTGGATGAGCAGTTCTTC TRBJ2-1 14 TRBD2 TRBV20-1 many
CASGLGGETQYF TGTGCCAGCGGGTTAGGGGGAGAGACCCAGTACTTC TRBJ2-5 12 . TRBV12-3/TRBV12-4 few